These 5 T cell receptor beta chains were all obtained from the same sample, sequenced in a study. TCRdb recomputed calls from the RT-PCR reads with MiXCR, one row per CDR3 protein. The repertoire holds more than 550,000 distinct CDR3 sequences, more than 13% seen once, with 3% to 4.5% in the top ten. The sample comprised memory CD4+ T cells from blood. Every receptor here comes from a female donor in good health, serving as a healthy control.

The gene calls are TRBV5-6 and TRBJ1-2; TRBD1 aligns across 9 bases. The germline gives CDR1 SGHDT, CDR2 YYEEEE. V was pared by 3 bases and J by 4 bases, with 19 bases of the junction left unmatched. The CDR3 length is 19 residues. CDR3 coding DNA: TGTGCCAGCAGCTGGGGACTGGACAGGGGACTGAATGTGATCTATGGCTACACCTTC. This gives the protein CASSWGLDRGLNVIYGYTF.

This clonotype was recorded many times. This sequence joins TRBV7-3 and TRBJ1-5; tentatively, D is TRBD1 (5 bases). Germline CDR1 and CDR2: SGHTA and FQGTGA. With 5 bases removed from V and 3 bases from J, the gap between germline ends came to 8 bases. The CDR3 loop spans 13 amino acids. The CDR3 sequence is CASSRDANQPQHF. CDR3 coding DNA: TGTGCCAGCAGCAGGGACGCCAATCAGCCCCAGCATTTT.

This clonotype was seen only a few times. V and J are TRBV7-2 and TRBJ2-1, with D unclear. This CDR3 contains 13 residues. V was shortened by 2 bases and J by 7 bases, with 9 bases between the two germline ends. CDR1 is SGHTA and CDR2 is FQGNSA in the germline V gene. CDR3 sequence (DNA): TGTGCCAGCAGCTTACAACTTTGGAATGAGCAGTTCTTC. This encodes CASSLQLWNEQFF.

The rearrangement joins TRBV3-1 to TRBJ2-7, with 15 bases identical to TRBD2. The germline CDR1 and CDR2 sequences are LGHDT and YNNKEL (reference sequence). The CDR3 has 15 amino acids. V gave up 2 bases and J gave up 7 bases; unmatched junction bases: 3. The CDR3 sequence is CASSQKGTSGREQYF. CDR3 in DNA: TGTGCCAGCAGCCAAAAAGGGACTAGCGGGAGGGAGCAGTACTTC.

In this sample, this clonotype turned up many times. The CDR3 is CSAQGAGYEQYF. CDR3 DNA: TGCAGTGCTCAGGGGGCGGGCTACGAGCAGTACTTC. This chain joins TRBV20-1 and TRBJ2-7; TRBD1 agrees at 8 bases. V gave up 5 bases and J gave up 3 bases; unmatched junction bases: 3. CDR1 and CDR2 from the germline V gene are DFQATT and SNEGSKA (reference sequence). This CDR3 contains 12 residues.